This T cell receptor (beta chain) was recovered during a study of blood T cell repertoires in COVID-19. Background on the study: COVID-19 samples, acute and convalescent, were from the United States, Italy and Spain.

The CDR3 is made up of 13 amino acids. In germline, CDR1 is WSHSY, CDR2 SAAADI. The V end lost 3 bases, the J end lost 5 bases, and 10 bases lay between the germline ends. As processed by the authors: Nucleated cell number was recorded as an estimate derived from reference gene primer amplification. The table came from immunoSEQ multiplex PCR; TCRdb's copy has only in-frame clones and leaves some out. Clonal size and the V and J genes are those of that table, whereas D and trimming came from the DNA. The table includes 30,000 or so clones, about 90% detected once. This clonotype was sampled from a human donor with active COVID-19. The donor label of this sample is uncertain. This sequence joins TRBV10-2 and TRBJ2-5; no reliable D call. Material for sequencing was peripheral blood. CDR3 amino acids: CASSDTVWETQYF. In nucleotides, the CDR3 is TGCGCCAGCAGTGATACGGTATGGGAGACCCAGTACTTC.